The 18 T cell receptor beta chains below were found in one sample sequenced in a study of cytomegalovirus exposure and HLA in healthy donors. The PCR contained 60 Vbeta and 13 Jbeta primers. Using immunoSEQ multiplex PCR, the repertoire was profiled, and TCRdb retains in-frame clones only, with some absent. The sample consists of roughly 110,000 clones, approximately 81% of them appearing once. Material for sequencing was PBMCs. Every receptor here comes from a man aged 25-45 years in good health and CMV-seronegative.

V is TRBV5-4 and J is TRBJ1-6, with 10 bases matching TRBD1. The CDR3 length is 14 residues. V was pared by 3 bases and J by 9 bases, with 3 bases of the junction left unmatched. CDR1 SGHNT and CDR2 YYREEE come from the germline V gene (reference sequence). The CDR3 DNA sequence: TGTGCCAGCAGCTGGGGACAGGGGTTTTCACCCCTCCACTTT. Protein sequence: CASSWGQGFSPLHF.

The chain joins TRBV9 to TRBJ2-2; tentatively, D is TRBD2 (6 bases). The length of the CDR3 is 12 residues. CDR1 is SGDLS, CDR2 YYNGEE, per germline. Trimming took off 6 bases at V and 7 bases at J, with 10 bases between the two ends. This CDR3 is CASTPGVGELFF. The DNA of the CDR3 is TGTGCCAGCACCCCGGGGGTCGGGGAGCTGTTTTTT.

This rearrangement joins TRBV5-4 to TRBJ2-7; possible D gene TRBD1, 5 bases. V was clipped by 2 bases and J by 3 bases, with 6 bases between them. This CDR3 is 12 amino acids long. Germline V CDR1 and CDR2: SGHNT, YYREEE (reference sequence). In nucleotides, the CDR3 is TGTGCCAGCAGCTTTGACAGCTACGAGCAGTACTTC. This translates into CASSFDSYEQYF.

The V call is TRBV7-2, the J call TRBJ2-7; 7 bases map to TRBD2. This CDR3 spans 13 amino acids. The ends lost 5 bases at V and 4 bases at J; junction bases unmatched: 5. Germline V lookup: CDR1 SGHTA, CDR2 FQGNSA. In nucleotides, the CDR3 is TGTGCCAGCAGCCGGGAGGTCTGGTACGAGCAGTACTTC. This sequence encodes CASSREVWYEQYF.

This sequence joins TRBV29-1 and TRBJ2-1; maybe TRBD1 (5 bases). The CDR3 loop spans 15 amino acids. The V gene's germline CDR1 is SQVTM and CDR2 ANQGSEA. V lost 4 bases to trimming and J lost 4 bases, with 17 bases between them. CDR3 in amino acids: CSVAEGARPYNEQFF. CDR3 nucleotide sequence: TGCAGCGTTGCTGAAGGGGCCCGACCATACAATGAGCAGTTCTTC.

The chain links TRBV6-5 to TRBJ1-2; a weak D match, TRBD1 (6 bases). V was clipped by 6 bases and J by 6 bases, with 20 bases between them. Germline loops: CDR1 MNHEY, CDR2 SVGAGI. The length of the CDR3 is 15 residues. CDR3 protein: CASRARGQKRHGYTF. CDR3 in DNA: TGTGCCAGCAGGGCCCGCGGACAGAAACGGCATGGCTACACCTTC.

CDR3 nucleotides: TGTGCCTGGGGGGAGGGCGGGGATACGCAGTATTTT. Residues: CAWGEGGDTQYF. The V call is TRBV30, the J call TRBJ2-3; TRBD2 agrees at 7 bases. The CDR3 length is 12 residues. The junction had 5 bases not matched to a gene; V was cut back by 5 bases and J by 6 bases. Germline V gene lookup returns CDR1 GTSNPN and CDR2 SVGIG (reference sequence). The full variable domain, in which reference TRBV30 and TRBJ2-3 provide the parts outside the CDR3, is SQTIHQWPATLVQPVGSPLSLECTVEGTSNPNLYWYRQAAGRGLQLLFYSVGIGQISSEVPQNLSASRPQDRQFILSSKKLLLSDSGFYLCAWGEGGDTQYFGPGTRLTVL.

The chain links TRBV5-1 to TRBJ1-1, with D possibly TRBD1 on 5 matching bases. This CDR3 region has 14 residues. Trimming removed 6 bases from V and 0 bases from J, with 12 bases in between. Germline-derived CDR1 and CDR2 are SGHRS and YFSETQ. The CDR3, as DNA: TGCGCCAGCAAAGCGGGGGGGATGAACACTGAAGCTTTCTTT. This translates into CASKAGGMNTEAFF.

The chain combines TRBV28 with TRBJ2-3, with a weak D call TRBD2 (6 bases). Germline CDR1 reads MDHEN; CDR2 reads SYDVKM. This CDR3 comprises 16 residues. The V end lost 3 bases, the J end lost 0 bases, and 13 bases lay between the germline ends. CDR3: CASSLMFGTSTDTQYF. DNA for the CDR3: TGTGCCAGCAGTTTGATGTTTGGGACTAGCACAGATACGCAGTATTTT.

The rearrangement joins TRBV30 to TRBJ1-2, with D unclear. Germline assignment: CDR1 GTSNPN and CDR2 SVGIG (reference sequence). Trimming removed 5 bases from V and 4 bases from J, with 14 bases in between. The CDR3 loop spans 13 amino acids. In nucleotides, the CDR3 is TGTGCCTGGGCTGCCCAGGCCCGCTATGGCTACACCTTC. It encodes CAWAAQARYGYTF.

Notes on this clone: Other DNA sequences of this sample code for an identical CDR3. V is TRBV5-6 and J is TRBJ2-1, with a weak D call TRBD2 (5 bases). Per germline, CDR1 SGHDT and CDR2 YYEEEE. The germline V and J ends were trimmed by 0 bases and 9 bases, with 7 bases remaining between them. This CDR3 spans 12 amino acids. The CDR3 sequence is CASSLGRGEQFF. The DNA of the CDR3 is TGTGCCAGCAGCTTGGGACGGGGTGAGCAGTTCTTC.

This clone was seen just once. This chain links TRBV14 with TRBJ2-1, with D tentatively TRBD1 (5 bases). CDR1 is SGHDN, CDR2 FVKESK, per germline. With 2 bases removed from V and 10 bases from J, the gap between germline ends came to 12 bases. The CDR3 sequence is 13 residues long. The CDR3 DNA reads as TGTGCCAGCAGCCAATTCAGGACAAAAGAGCAGTTCTTC. This translates into CASSQFRTKEQFF.

The V call is TRBV6-1, the J call TRBJ2-7; no reliable D call. CDR3 length equals 11 residues. Trimming pared 2 bases from V and 5 bases from J, leaving 4 bases between. Germline loops: CDR1 MNHNS, CDR2 SASEGT. CDR3 amino acids: CASSEINEQYF. CDR3 coding DNA: TGTGCCAGCAGTGAAATCAACGAGCAGTACTTC.

The V and J genes are TRBV7-2 and TRBJ2-7; 13 nucleotides match TRBD2. V trimming: 3 bases; J trimming: 3 bases; junction bases outside the gene matches: 8. This CDR3 spans 17 amino acids. The germline CDR1 and CDR2 sequences are SGHTA and FQGNSA. The CDR3 reads CASSFTGTSGTSYEQYF. CDR3 nucleotide sequence: TGTGCCAGCAGCTTCACCGGGACTAGCGGGACCAGCTACGAGCAGTACTTC.

This clone was counted a single time. The chain joins TRBV25-1 to TRBJ1-3; D is uncertain. The CDR3 length is 15 residues. Trimming removed 3 bases from V and 2 bases from J, with 11 bases in between. Germline loops: CDR1 MGHDK, CDR2 SYGVNS. CDR3 in amino acids: CASSDSRFPGNTIYF. As DNA, the CDR3 is TGTGCCAGCAGTGATAGCAGATTCCCTGGAAACACCATATATTTT.

This chain uses TRBV7-9 with TRBJ2-5; D perhaps matches TRBD2 (6 bases). CDR1 SEHNR and CDR2 FQNEAQ come from the germline V gene (reference sequence). This CDR3 has 14 residues. The germline V and J ends were trimmed by 2 bases and 4 bases, with 11 bases remaining between them. The CDR3 region is CASSLPSGVETQYF. CDR3 nucleotide sequence: TGTGCCAGCAGCTTACCGTCGGGGGTAGAGACCCAGTACTTC. Looking up the rest from reference TRBV7-9 and TRBJ2-5 gives the full variable domain: DTGVSQNPRHKITKRGQNVTFRCDPISEHNRLYWYRQTLGQGPEFLTYFQNEAQLEKSRLLSDRFSAERPKGSFSTLEIQRTEQGDSAMYLCASSLPSGVETQYFGPGTRLLVL.

The chain combines TRBV19 with TRBJ2-1; weak D call: TRBD2 (5 bases). Germline lookup yields CDR1 LNHDA and CDR2 SQIVND (reference sequence). Between the trimmed V and J ends, which lost 6 bases and 4 bases, there was a span of 10 bases. CDR3 length: 13 amino acids. The CDR3, as DNA: TGTGCCAGTAGAGGGCGGGTTTACAATGAGCAGTTCTTC. Translation gives CASRGRVYNEQFF.

The chain employs TRBV29-1 and TRBJ1-1; 8 positions agree with TRBD1. Looked up from germline, CDR1 is SQVTM and CDR2 is ANQGSEA. Trimming removed 3 bases from V and 7 bases from J; junction bases left unmatched: 7. There are 13 residues in the CDR3. The CDR3 reads CSVETGQGNEAFF. In nucleotides, the CDR3 is TGCAGCGTTGAGACCGGACAGGGTAATGAAGCTTTCTTT.